This passage covers 32 T cell receptor beta chains from one sample sequenced in a study of blood T cell repertoires in COVID-19. Clones were sequenced by immunoSEQ multiplex PCR, and TCRdb holds only the in-frame ones, with some missing. Among fewer than 300,000 clones listed, 80% to 90% were seen once. Sequencing was done on a sample of peripheral blood. Every receptor here comes from a woman in her forties who had recovered from COVID-19.

This sequence joins TRBV6-5 and TRBJ2-7; D might be TRBD1 (5 bases). Per the germline V gene, CDR1 is MNHEY and CDR2 is SVGAGI. V was trimmed by 0 bases and J by 0 bases, leaving 9 bases between them. The CDR3 is 15 amino acids. The CDR3 loop is CASSYSGPNSYEQYF. CDR3 nucleotide sequence: TGTGCCAGCAGTTACTCGGGGCCCAACTCCTACGAGCAGTACTTC.

The V and J genes are TRBV6-6 and TRBJ2-7, with 9 bases that match TRBD1. CDR1 MNHNY and CDR2 SVGAGI come from the germline V gene (reference sequence). The junction had 3 bases not matched to a gene; V was cut back by 6 bases and J by 0 bases. CDR3 length: 14 amino acids. Here the CDR3 reads CASRRQGDSYEQYF. CDR3 in DNA: TGTGCCAGCAGGCGACAGGGGGACTCCTACGAGCAGTACTTC.

The rearrangement joins TRBV7-9 to TRBJ2-2, with D perhaps matching TRBD1 (5 bases). There are 17 residues in the CDR3. The V end lost 0 bases, the J end lost 3 bases, and 14 bases lay between the germline ends. CDR1 SEHNR and CDR2 FQNEAQ come from the germline V gene (reference sequence). In nucleotides, the CDR3 is TGTGCCAGCAGCTTAGCGATCGGCTTAGGGGACACCGGGGAGCTGTTTTTT. Protein product: CASSLAIGLGDTGELFF.

The rearrangement uses TRBV2 and TRBJ1-1, with D perhaps TRBD1 (6 bases). This CDR3 region has 16 residues. Per the germline V gene, CDR1 is SNHLY and CDR2 is FYNNEI. V gave up 3 bases and J gave up 0 bases, with 14 bases separating them. Written as DNA, the CDR3 is TGTGCCAGCAGTGACGGCGTCAGGGGCATGAACACTGAAGCTTTCTTT. This sequence encodes CASSDGVRGMNTEAFF.

This clone was counted once. The V call is TRBV4-1, the J call TRBJ2-3, with TRBD2 as a possible D gene (6 bases). The CDR3 contains 17 residues. Per the germline V gene, CDR1 is MGHRA and CDR2 is YSYEKL. Trimming pared 4 bases from V and 6 bases from J, leaving 23 bases between. CDR3 region: CASSRLAGTPTHDTQYF. In DNA, the CDR3 is TGCGCCAGCAGCCGACTGGCCGGGACTCCAACTCACGATACGCAGTATTTT.

The chain carries TRBV4-1 and TRBJ2-1, with D tentatively TRBD2 (6 bases). Trimming removed 4 bases at V and 4 bases at J, with 14 bases between. The germline V gene has CDR1 MGHRA and CDR2 YSYEKL. This CDR3 contains 15 residues. CDR3 nucleotides: TGCGCCAGCAGCCCCTTGGGACTGGATTACAATGAGCAGTTCTTC. Amino acid sequence: CASSPLGLDYNEQFF.

This rearrangement joins TRBV5-5 to TRBJ1-2; 7 nucleotides agree with TRBD1. Per germline, CDR1 SGHKS and CDR2 YYEKEE (reference sequence). The CDR3 is 16 amino acids. V lost 3 bases and J lost 5; bases outside the gene matches: 13. The CDR3 reads CASSSPQGRGQYGYTF. CDR3 bases: TGTGCCAGCAGCTCTCCCCAAGGGCGGGGACAGTATGGCTACACCTTC.

This clone occurred once. The rearrangement joins TRBV19 to TRBJ1-2, with no clear D. This CDR3 is 14 amino acids long. V lost 3 bases, J lost 2 bases, and 10 bases lay in between. From germline, CDR1 is LNHDA and CDR2 SQIVND (reference sequence). CDR3 DNA: TGTGCCAGTAGTATTTCTAACTCCAACTATGGCTACACCTTC. This sequence encodes CASSISNSNYGYTF.

The rearrangement links TRBV28 to TRBJ1-5, with 7 bases lining up with TRBD1. The CDR3 has 16 residues. Per the germline V gene, CDR1 is MDHEN and CDR2 is SYDVKM. After removal of 6 bases from V and 9 bases from J, the junction contained 17 bases not matched to a gene. The CDR3 is CASRGGGGAPLGPQHF. The CDR3 coding sequence is TGTGCCAGCAGAGGGGGCGGGGGGGCTCCATTAGGGCCCCAGCATTTT.

This chain connects TRBV5-1 to TRBJ1-1; TRBD1 might be the D (5 bases). CDR3 length equals 14 residues. The germline V gene encodes CDR1 SGHRS and CDR2 YFSETQ. Trimming cost V 0 bases and J 6 bases, with 12 bases left between them. In nucleotides, the CDR3 is TGCGCCAGCAGCTTGGTGCCAGGGCTCCCTGAAGCTTTCTTT. Residues: CASSLVPGLPEAFF.

J is TRBJ2-5 and V is TRBV7-2; TRBD1 agrees at 7 bases. Germline assignment: CDR1 SGHTA and CDR2 FQGNSA. The V gene end was trimmed by 2 bases and the J gene end by 4 bases; junction bases not matched to a gene: 1. The length of the CDR3 is 13 residues. The CDR3 DNA is TGTGCCAGCAGCTTAAACAGGGGAGAGACCCAGTACTTC. The encoded protein is CASSLNRGETQYF.

This clone was counted only a few times. The gene calls are TRBV6-6 and TRBJ2-2; D gene ambiguous. Germline V gene data show CDR1 as MNHNY and CDR2 as SVGAGI (reference sequence). Trimming pared 6 bases from V and 7 bases from J, leaving 6 bases between. The CDR3 length is 11 residues. CDR3 sequence (DNA): TGTGCCAGCAGCCCCGTCGGGGAGCTGTTTTTT. It translates to CASSPVGELFF.

The table lists this clone with a few counts. This chain joins TRBV5-1 and TRBJ2-2; TRBD1 aligns across 9 bases. CDR3 size: 14 residues. Trimming at V came to 4 bases and at J to 9 bases, leaving 7 bases not matched to a gene. Germline CDR1 and CDR2: SGHRS and YFSETQ. CDR3 in DNA: TGCGCCAGCAGCCCCGCGGACAGGGGCCGGGAGCTGTTTTTT. Its protein product is CASSPADRGRELFF. Together with reference TRBV5-1 and TRBJ2-2, the CDR3 gives the full variable domain: KAGVTQTPRYLIKTRGQQVTLSCSPISGHRSVSWYQQTPGQGLQFLFEYFSETQRNKGNFPGRFSGRQFSNSRSEMNVSTLELGDSALYLCASSPADRGRELFFGEGSRLTVL.

This clone was detected once. The rearrangement uses TRBV7-2 and TRBJ1-1; possibly TRBD1 for D (5 bases). The CDR3 length is 17 residues. The V and J ends lost 1 base and 6 bases respectively, with 21 bases between them. CDR1 and CDR2 from the germline V gene are SGHTA and FQGNSA. The chain's CDR3 is CASSLVRGRGSNAEAFF. As DNA, the CDR3 is TGTGCCAGCAGCTTAGTGCGTGGGAGGGGAAGTAACGCTGAAGCTTTCTTT.

The genes are TRBV15 and TRBJ2-7; TRBD1 aligns across 9 bases. From germline, CDR1 is LNHNV and CDR2 YYDKDF (reference sequence). This CDR3 has 15 residues. Losses at the gene ends were 5 bases for V and 5 bases for J; bases not matched to a gene: 10. The CDR3 spells CATSRPGTGSNEQYF. For the CDR3, the DNA is TGTGCCACCAGCCGTCCCGGGACAGGGAGCAACGAGCAGTACTTC.

This clone was seen a few times. The chain recombines TRBV19 with TRBJ2-7; 7 positions match TRBD1. The CDR3 is 14 amino acids. Germline CDR1 and CDR2: LNHDA and SQIVND (reference sequence). With V trimmed by 1 base and J by 3 bases, 3 bases remained unmatched. The CDR3 DNA follows: TGTGCCAGTAGTATAGCTACAGGGGTCTACGAGCAGTACTTC. Amino acids: CASSIATGVYEQYF.

In DNA, the CDR3 is TGCAGCGTTGGGACTCGCACAGATACGCAGTATTTT. Translation: CSVGTRTDTQYF. This chain connects TRBV29-1 to TRBJ2-3, with a tentative D call TRBD2 (5 bases). CDR1 is SQVTM, CDR2 ANQGSEA, per germline. The CDR3 covers 12 residues. Trimming cost V 4 bases and J 1 base, with 6 bases left between them.

This sequence joins TRBV2 and TRBJ1-1, with a tentative D call TRBD1 (6 bases). Germline V CDR1 and CDR2: SNHLY, FYNNEI. The CDR3 has 13 amino acids. V was trimmed by 10 bases and J by 1 base, leaving 13 bases between them. DNA of the CDR3: TGTGCCACCGGGGGGGGCCCGAACACTGAAGCTTTCTTT. Its protein product is CATGGGPNTEAFF.

This chain connects TRBV10-3 to TRBJ2-2, with 7 bases aligning to TRBD1. This CDR3 has 14 amino acids. Germline V lookup: CDR1 ENHRY, CDR2 SYGVKD. V gave up 5 bases and J gave up 6 bases; unmatched junction bases: 6. This CDR3 is CAISRQGIPGELFF. The CDR3 DNA follows: TGTGCCATCAGTAGACAGGGTATCCCCGGGGAGCTGTTTTTT.

This clone showed up just once. This chain joins TRBV5-1 and TRBJ2-2; 8 nucleotides match TRBD2. The germline V gene encodes CDR1 SGHRS and CDR2 YFSETQ. CDR3 length: 15 residues. Unmatched junction bases numbered 6, after V lost 4 bases and J lost 4 bases. The CDR3 bases are TGCGCCAGCAGCCCCGGGGGGGCGAGCACCGGGGAGCTGTTTTTT. Protein: CASSPGGASTGELFF.

The chain has TRBV13 and TRBJ2-3; 8 bases match TRBD2. V dropped 2 bases and J dropped 6; count of bases not matched to a gene: 7. This CDR3 region has 15 residues. CDR1 and CDR2 from the germline V gene are PRHDT and FYEKMQ (reference sequence). The CDR3 DNA reads as TGTGCCAGCAGCTTAACTAGCGGCTTGCAGGATACGCAGTATTTT. Translated, it gives CASSLTSGLQDTQYF.

In this sample, this clone turned up many times. The rearrangement uses TRBV5-1 and TRBJ1-1; 7 nucleotides match TRBD1. CDR1 is SGHRS and CDR2 is YFSETQ in the germline V gene. The CDR3 sequence is 15 residues long. The V and J ends lost 2 bases and 3 bases, in that order; junction bases with no gene match: 7. The CDR3 reads CASSLQGLGDTEAFF. The CDR3 DNA reads TGCGCCAGCAGCTTACAGGGGCTGGGGGACACTGAAGCTTTCTTT. Variable domain in full (rest from reference TRBV5-1 and TRBJ1-1): KAGVTQTPRYLIKTRGQQVTLSCSPISGHRSVSWYQQTPGQGLQFLFEYFSETQRNKGNFPGRFSGRQFSNSRSEMNVSTLELGDSALYLCASSLQGLGDTEAFFGQGTRLTVV.

The chain uses TRBV9 and TRBJ2-2, with D unresolved. V was trimmed by 3 bases and J by 6 bases, leaving 3 bases between them. Germline CDR1 is SGDLS and CDR2 is YYNGEE. The CDR3 is 11 amino acids. Here the CDR3 DNA reads TGTGCCAGCAGCGCTTCCGGGGAGCTGTTTTTT. It translates to CASSASGELFF.

The rearrangement uses TRBV19 and TRBJ1-1, with D uncertain. Germline V lookup: CDR1 LNHDA, CDR2 SQIVND (reference sequence). The CDR3 runs 14 residues. Deletions cut 0 bases from V and 4 bases from J, with 9 bases between. The CDR3 here is CASSIDEGSTEAFF. CDR3 sequence (DNA): TGTGCCAGTAGTATAGATGAGGGCAGCACTGAAGCTTTCTTT.

The sample holds one count of this clone. The chain uses TRBV12-3 or TRBV12-4 and TRBJ1-1, with D unresolved. V dropped 3 bases and J dropped 4 bases, with 6 bases sitting between them. This CDR3 is 12 amino acids long. CDR3 amino acids: CASSLGFTEAFF. As DNA, the CDR3 is TGTGCCAGCAGTTTGGGCTTCACTGAAGCTTTCTTT.

The chain couples TRBV30 to TRBJ1-5; 7 bases align to TRBD1. The CDR3 has 14 amino acids. The V gene end was trimmed by 3 bases and the J gene end by 4 bases; junction bases not matched to a gene: 6. Germline V gives CDR1 GTSNPN, CDR2 SVGIG (reference sequence). This CDR3 reads CAWSPGRGNQPQHF. In nucleotides, the CDR3 is TGTGCCTGGAGCCCCGGCAGGGGGAATCAGCCCCAGCATTTT. The variable domain in full, with the rest retrieved from reference TRBV30 and TRBJ1-5, is SQTIHQWPATLVQPVGSPLSLECTVEGTSNPNLYWYRQAAGRGLQLLFYSVGIGQISSEVPQNLSASRPQDRQFILSSKKLLLSDSGFYLCAWSPGRGNQPQHFGDGTRLSIL.

The CDR3 sequence is CASSQLNTQYF. The CDR3 DNA reads as TGTGCCAGCAGCCAGTTAAATACGCAGTATTTT. The chain combines TRBV3-1 (or the pseudogene TRBV3-2) with TRBJ2-3; no clear D. Germline loops: CDR1 LGHDT, CDR2 YNNKEL (reference sequence). The CDR3 totals 11 residues. V lost 3 bases, J lost 7 bases, and 5 bases lay in between.

The chain recombines TRBV30 with TRBJ1-6; D gene uncertain. V was shortened by 0 bases and J by 11 bases, with 14 bases between the two germline ends. The CDR3 extends over 14 amino acids. Germline-derived CDR1 and CDR2 are GTSNPN and SVGIG (reference sequence). Here the CDR3 reads CAWSVGKDSTPLHF. The DNA of the CDR3 is TGTGCCTGGAGTGTAGGGAAGGACTCTACACCCCTCCACTTT. The variable domain in full, completed from reference TRBV30 and TRBJ1-6, reads SQTIHQWPATLVQPVGSPLSLECTVEGTSNPNLYWYRQAAGRGLQLLFYSVGIGQISSEVPQNLSASRPQDRQFILSSKKLLLSDSGFYLCAWSVGKDSTPLHFGNGTRLTVT.

This chain links TRBV6-5 with TRBJ2-3, with TRBD2 matching over 7 bases. Trimming cost V 1 base and J 8 bases; bases outside gene matches: 3. This CDR3 has 13 amino acids. Germline CDR1 and CDR2: MNHEY and SVGAGI. The CDR3 coding sequence is TGTGCCAGCAGTTACTTGGGAGGGGCTACGCAGTATTTT. It codes for CASSYLGGATQYF.

The chain uses TRBV30 and TRBJ1-3, with D hard to call. V was cut by 5 bases and J by 0 bases, with 11 bases left in between. The CDR3 consists of 14 residues. The V gene's germline CDR1 is GTSNPN and CDR2 SVGIG (reference sequence). In DNA form, the CDR3 reads TGTGCCTGGGGCCCCGGGTTCTCTGGAAACACCATATATTTT. This codes for CAWGPGFSGNTIYF.

The chain combines TRBV27 with TRBJ1-4; no reliable D call. The V and J ends lost 3 bases and 2 bases respectively, with 19 bases between them. The germline gives CDR1 MNHEY, CDR2 SMNVEV (reference sequence). The CDR3 consists of 18 residues. The CDR3 region is CASSLNTPDWATNEKLFF. For the CDR3, the DNA is TGTGCCAGCAGTTTGAATACCCCGGACTGGGCCACTAATGAAAAACTGTTTTTT.

The chain carries TRBV3-1 (or the pseudogene TRBV3-2) and TRBJ1-1; perhaps TRBD1 as D (5 bases). Trimming cost V 4 bases and J 5 bases, with 17 bases left between them. Per the germline V gene, CDR1 is LGHDT and CDR2 is YNNKEL (reference sequence). This CDR3 has 15 residues. The CDR3 loop is CASSLHAGGGTEAFF. The DNA for the CDR3 is TGTGCCAGCAGCCTCCACGCTGGGGGAGGGACTGAAGCTTTCTTT.